The 3 T cell receptor beta chains below were found in one sample sequenced in a study of CXCR3-negative and CXCR3-positive naive CD8 T cells (dated by TCRdb to about 2019). What the authors observed across the whole study: Compared with CXCR3-negative naive cells, CXCR3-positive naive cells had TRB CDR3s with higher hydrophobicity (lower Kidera factor 4), lower energy, and higher strength and volume indices.

No antigen is known for these receptors. TCRdb lists the instrument as NextSeq 550. The Human TCR Profiling Kit (MiLaboratory) was used to prepare UMI-labeled 5' RACE TRB cDNA libraries. Following TCRdb reprocessing, every CDR3 protein sequence forms one entry, and DNA is not provided. This sample's table has entries for about 120,000 distinct CDR3 sequences. The top ten clonotypes cover approximately 0.54% of the sample. Sequencing was done on a sample of naive CXCR3+ CD8+ T cells from blood. The cell subset or site label for this specimen denotes: CD45RO-CCR7+CD27+CD95- naive CD8+ T cells expressing CXCR3 (TNR3+). The receptors were sampled from a human donor in good health. Some clones in this sample may be carry-over from other donors' samples.

The chain joins TRBV5-1 to TRBJ2-1; there is no DNA to check the TCRdb D call of TRBD2. Germline-derived CDR1 and CDR2 are SGHRS and YFSETQ. This CDR3 region has 16 residues. This chain's CDR3 is CASSRTGTSGRNEQFF.

The chain employs TRBV6-1 and TRBJ1-1; the D gene TCRdb calls, TRBD1, cannot be checked with no DNA. This CDR3 is 15 amino acids long. Germline V gene lookup returns CDR1 MNHNS and CDR2 SASEGT. This CDR3 reads CASSEGTVEGNEAFF.

The chain couples TRBV29-1 to TRBJ2-5; TCRdb's D call, TRBD2, is unchecked because there is no DNA. CDR1 and CDR2 from the germline V gene are SQVTM and ANQGSEA. The CDR3 covers 16 residues. The chain's CDR3 is CSVEDLPGLAPETQYF.